This TCR beta chain is from a study of CD8 T cells in ankylosing spondylitis. CDR3 length: 13 residues. Unmatched junction bases numbered 5, after V lost 6 bases and J lost 0 bases. From germline, CDR1 is DFQATT and CDR2 SNEGSKA (reference sequence). TCRdb redid the calling of the 5' RACE reads with MiXCR, one entry per CDR3 protein. The table includes approximately 260,000 distinct CDR3 sequences, around 9.2% detected once. This clonotype was detected many times. What it binds is unknown. Notes on the study in general: Disease-associated clonotypes exhibited CD8+ identity and were relatively infrequent in peripheral blood.

This clonotype originated in a male donor with ankylosing spondylitis or in good health (not recorded which). The chain employs TRBV20-1 and TRBJ2-7; TRBD2 agrees at 7 bases. The sequencing input was blood, either unsorted or a sorted T cell fraction (not recorded which). CDR3 residues: CSAEGTTSYEQYF. The CDR3 region has the DNA TGCAGTGCCGAAGGGACTACCTCCTACGAGCAGTACTTC.